The clone carrying this T cell receptor beta chain was counted ten times or more. Its cognate antigen is unknown. TCRdb passed the 5' RACE reads through MiXCR, listing each CDR3 protein once. The data show under 200,000 distinct CDR3 sequences, with 10% to 15% seen just once and roughly 11% held by the top ten. These data are taken from a study of CD8 T cells in ankylosing spondylitis. The CDR3 is 14 residues long. Trimming removed 5 bases from V and 0 bases from J, with 9 bases in between. Germline CDR1 is MNHEY and CDR2 is SVGEGT. Study observations and caveats: According to the report, clones linked to the disease were significantly enriched in matched synovial fluid samples taken from ankylosing spondylitis patients. Blood from ankylosing spondylitis patients appeared to carry a characteristic roughly 8-variant TCR beta motif.

This chain joins TRBV6-2 or TRBV6-3 and TRBJ2-3; a possible D gene is TRBD2 (6 bases). The sequence came from a female donor with ankylosing spondylitis or in good health (not recorded which). The sequenced sample was blood, either unsorted or a sorted T cell fraction (not recorded which). CDR3 amino acids: CASSKSGSTDTQYF. Here the CDR3 DNA reads TGTGCCAGCAGTAAAAGCGGGAGCACAGATACGCAGTATTTT.